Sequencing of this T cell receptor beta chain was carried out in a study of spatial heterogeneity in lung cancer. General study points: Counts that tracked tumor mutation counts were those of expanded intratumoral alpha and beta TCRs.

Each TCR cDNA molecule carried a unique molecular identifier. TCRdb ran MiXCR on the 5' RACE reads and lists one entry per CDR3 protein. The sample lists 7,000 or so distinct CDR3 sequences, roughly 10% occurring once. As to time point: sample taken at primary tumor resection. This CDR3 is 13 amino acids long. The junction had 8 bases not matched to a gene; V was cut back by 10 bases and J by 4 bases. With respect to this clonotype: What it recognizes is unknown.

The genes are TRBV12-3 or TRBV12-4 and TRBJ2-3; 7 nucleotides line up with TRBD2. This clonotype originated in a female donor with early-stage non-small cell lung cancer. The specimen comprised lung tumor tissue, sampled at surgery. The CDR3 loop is CATRGGEADTQYF. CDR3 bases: TGTGCCACCCGGGGAGGGGAGGCAGATACGCAGTATTTT.